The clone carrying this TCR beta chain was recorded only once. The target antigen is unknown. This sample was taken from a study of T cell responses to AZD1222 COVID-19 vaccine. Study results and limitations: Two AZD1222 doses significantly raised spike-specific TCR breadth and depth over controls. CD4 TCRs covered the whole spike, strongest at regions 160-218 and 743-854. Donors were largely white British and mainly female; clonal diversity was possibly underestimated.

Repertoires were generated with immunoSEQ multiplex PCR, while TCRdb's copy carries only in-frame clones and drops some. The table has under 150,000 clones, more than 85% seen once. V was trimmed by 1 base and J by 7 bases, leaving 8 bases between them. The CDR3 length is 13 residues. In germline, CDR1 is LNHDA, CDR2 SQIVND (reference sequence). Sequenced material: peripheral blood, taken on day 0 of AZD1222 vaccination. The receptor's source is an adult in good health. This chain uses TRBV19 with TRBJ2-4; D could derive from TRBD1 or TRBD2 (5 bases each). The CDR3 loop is CASSIVGRNIQYF. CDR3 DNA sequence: TGTGCCAGTAGTATAGTGGGACGGAACATTCAGTACTTC.